This T cell receptor beta chain was captured by sequencing in a study of OX40 agonist ivuxolimab in advanced cancers. General study results and limits: Among T cells, CD8+ cells averaged more expanded clones than CD4+ cells.

The assay was immunoSEQ multiplex PCR, and TCRdb's table has in-frame clones only and misses some. Here the sample spans more than 65,000 clones, 70% to 90% being singletons. V was pared by 4 bases and J by 1 base, with 10 bases between. The CDR3 spans 14 residues. Germline-derived CDR1 and CDR2 are SEHNR and FQNEAQ (reference sequence). Concerning this clone: Antigen specificity is unknown. At the DNA level, this CDR3 is encoded by other sequences in the same sample as well.

The TCR sequence derives from an adult with an advanced solid tumor such as melanoma, head and neck, liver or kidney cancer. This chain joins TRBV7-9 and TRBJ2-5, with a tentative D call TRBD1 (5 bases). This specimen consisted of CD4+ or CD8+ T cells sorted from blood, obtained in a trial of the OX40 agonist ivuxolimab. This chain's CDR3 is CASSSQDSQETQYF. The CDR3 DNA is TGTGCCAGCAGCTCCCAAGACAGCCAAGAGACCCAGTACTTC.